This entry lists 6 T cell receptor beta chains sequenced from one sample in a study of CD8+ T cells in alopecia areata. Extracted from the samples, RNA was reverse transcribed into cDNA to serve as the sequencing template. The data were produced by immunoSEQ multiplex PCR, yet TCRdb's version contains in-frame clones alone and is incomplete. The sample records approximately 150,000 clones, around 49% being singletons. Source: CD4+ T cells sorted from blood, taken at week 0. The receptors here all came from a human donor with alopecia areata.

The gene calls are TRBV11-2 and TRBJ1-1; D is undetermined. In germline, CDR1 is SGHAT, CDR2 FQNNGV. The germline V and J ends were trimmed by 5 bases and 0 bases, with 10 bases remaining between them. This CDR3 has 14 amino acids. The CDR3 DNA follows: TGTGCCAGCAGCCTCATATCTATGAACACTGAAGCTTTCTTT. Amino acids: CASSLISMNTEAFF. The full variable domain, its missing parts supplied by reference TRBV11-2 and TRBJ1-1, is EAGVAQSPRYKIIEKRQSVAFWCNPISGHATLYWYQQILGQGPKLLIQFQNNGVVDDSQLPKDRFSAERLKGVDSTLKIQPAKLEDSAVYLCASSLISMNTEAFFGQGTRLTVV.

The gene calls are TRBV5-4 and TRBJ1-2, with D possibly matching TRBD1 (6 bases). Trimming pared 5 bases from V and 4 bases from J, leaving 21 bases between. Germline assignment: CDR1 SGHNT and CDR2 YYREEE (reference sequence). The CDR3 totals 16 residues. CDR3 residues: CASSHTGFSSFYGYTF. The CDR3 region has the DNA TGTGCCAGCAGTCATACAGGGTTCTCGTCTTTCTATGGCTACACCTTC.

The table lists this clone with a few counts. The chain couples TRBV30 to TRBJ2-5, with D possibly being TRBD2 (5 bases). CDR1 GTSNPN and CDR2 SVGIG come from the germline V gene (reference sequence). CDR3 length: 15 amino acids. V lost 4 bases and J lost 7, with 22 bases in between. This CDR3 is CAWNPGGSLFGTQYF. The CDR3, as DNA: TGTGCCTGGAACCCTGGCGGGTCTTTGTTCGGGACCCAGTACTTC. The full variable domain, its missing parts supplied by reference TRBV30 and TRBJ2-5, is SQTIHQWPATLVQPVGSPLSLECTVEGTSNPNLYWYRQAAGRGLQLLFYSVGIGQISSEVPQNLSASRPQDRQFILSSKKLLLSDSGFYLCAWNPGGSLFGTQYFGPGTRLLVL.

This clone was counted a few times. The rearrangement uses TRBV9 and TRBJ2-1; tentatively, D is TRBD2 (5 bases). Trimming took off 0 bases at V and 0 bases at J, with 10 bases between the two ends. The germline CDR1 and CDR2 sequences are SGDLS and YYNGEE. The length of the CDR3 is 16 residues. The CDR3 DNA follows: TGTGCCAGCAGCGTAGAGGCGGGCAGCTCCTACAATGAGCAGTTCTTC. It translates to CASSVEAGSSYNEQFF.

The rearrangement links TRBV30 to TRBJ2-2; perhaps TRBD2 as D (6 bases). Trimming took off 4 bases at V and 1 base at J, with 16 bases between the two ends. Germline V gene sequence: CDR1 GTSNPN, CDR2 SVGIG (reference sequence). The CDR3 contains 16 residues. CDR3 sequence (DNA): TGTGCCTGGACCGGAGGGGACCTACGGAACACCGGGGAGCTGTTTTTT. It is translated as CAWTGGDLRNTGELFF. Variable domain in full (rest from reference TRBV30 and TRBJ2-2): SQTIHQWPATLVQPVGSPLSLECTVEGTSNPNLYWYRQAAGRGLQLLFYSVGIGQISSEVPQNLSASRPQDRQFILSSKKLLLSDSGFYLCAWTGGDLRNTGELFFGEGSRLTVL.

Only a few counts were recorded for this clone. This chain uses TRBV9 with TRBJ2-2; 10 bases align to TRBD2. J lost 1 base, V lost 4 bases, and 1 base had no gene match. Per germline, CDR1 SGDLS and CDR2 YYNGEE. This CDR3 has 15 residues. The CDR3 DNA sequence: TGTGCCAGCAGCCGGACTAGCGGGAACACCGGGGAGCTGTTTTTT. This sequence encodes CASSRTSGNTGELFF.